This T cell receptor (beta chain) was sequenced during a study of T cells in Graves' hyperthyroidism and ophthalmopathy. On the study more broadly: Staff took peripheral blood when the initial diagnosis was made, before any treatment began. Study conclusions and caveats: Expanded thyroid clonotypes (above 0.001) were mostly also found in blood.

Graves' hyperthyroidism qualified as stable when ophthalmopathy did not progress within 18 months. From approximately 9.1 ml of fresh peripheral blood, PBMCs were isolated. Using RNA transcripts as the source, TCR beta CDR3 regions were amplified. An initial round of RT-PCR targeting the TCR CDR3 relied on the HTBI primer set. TCRdb analysed the multiplex PCR reads with MiXCR anew, one entry per CDR3 protein. Of 300,000 to 400,000 distinct CDR3 sequences detected, under 15% appear once; the ten largest clones hold around a tenth. The CDR3 covers 18 residues. Trimming cost V 1 base and J 0 bases, with 17 bases left between them. Germline CDR1 MNHEY, CDR2 SMNVEV (reference sequence). This clonotype occurred many times. Its specificity is unknown.

This sequence was found in a young woman with Graves' hyperthyroidism. The J gene is TRBJ2-3, the V gene TRBV27, with D maybe TRBD2 (6 bases). The specimen was blood. CDR3 DNA: TGTGCCAGCAGTTTATACCCCGGAGGGAGGTTAAGCACAGATACGCAGTATTTT. Protein: CASSLYPGGRLSTDTQYF.